This entry lists 10 T cell receptor beta chains sequenced from one sample in a study of T cell changes during pregnancy in multiple sclerosis. Libraries were prepared by immunoSEQ multiplex PCR; TCRdb keeps only in-frame clonotypes and omits some of them. The data contain about 93,000 clones, roughly 92% of them singletons. The input for sequencing was peripheral blood, taken after pregnancy. All receptors derive from a female donor with multiple sclerosis, enrolled in a pregnancy study.

J is TRBJ2-6 and V is TRBV5-1; a possible D gene is TRBD1 (8 bases). From germline, CDR1 is SGHRS and CDR2 YFSETQ. The CDR3 is 19 amino acids. Trimming cost V 0 bases and J 0 bases, with 16 bases left between them. CDR3 nucleotide sequence: TGCGCCAGCAGCTTGGGGGGGGGACAGGCGAACTCTGGGGCCAACGTCCTGACTTTC. It is translated as CASSLGGGQANSGANVLTF.

The chain joins TRBV11-2 to TRBJ2-7; 9 nucleotides align to TRBD1. This CDR3 is built from 15 residues. The J segment lost 3 bases and the V segment lost 8 bases, leaving 11 bases of the junction unmatched. Germline V CDR1 and CDR2: SGHAT, FQNNGV. CDR3 DNA sequence: TGTGCCAGCTCTAATCTCCGGGACAGGGTCTACGAGCAGTACTTC. Encoded protein: CASSNLRDRVYEQYF. Drawing the rest from reference TRBV11-2 and TRBJ2-7, the complete variable domain is EAGVAQSPRYKIIEKRQSVAFWCNPISGHATLYWYQQILGQGPKLLIQFQNNGVVDDSQLPKDRFSAERLKGVDSTLKIQPAKLEDSAVYLCASSNLRDRVYEQYFGPGTRLTVT.

The sample holds one count of this clone. The chain employs TRBV6-5 and TRBJ2-2, with 7 bases identical to TRBD1. Trimming at V came to 5 bases and at J to 0 bases, leaving 0 bases not matched to a gene. The germline gives CDR1 MNHEY, CDR2 SVGAGI. CDR3 size: 14 residues. The CDR3 DNA sequence: TGTGCCAGCAGTCAGGGGGCGAACACCGGGGAGCTGTTTTTT. This translates into CASSQGANTGELFF.

The chain is built from TRBV5-6 and TRBJ1-1; D is possibly TRBD1 (5 bases). Germline loops: CDR1 SGHDT, CDR2 YYEEEE. This CDR3 is built from 14 residues. The V end lost 1 base, the J end lost 1 base, and 8 bases lay between the germline ends. In DNA form, the CDR3 reads TGTGCCAGCAGCTTGAGACAGTCGAACACTGAAGCTTTCTTT. This encodes CASSLRQSNTEAFF.

This sequence joins TRBV5-6 and TRBJ2-5, with TRBD2 identical over 13 bases. Germline-derived CDR1 and CDR2 are SGHDT and YYEEEE. V was clipped by 4 bases and J by 5 bases; unmatched bases: 17. The CDR3 spans 19 residues. The CDR3 nucleotides read TGTGCCAGCAGCCGCCGCCCCGGACTAGCGGGGGCCGCCGGGGAGACCCAGTACTTC. Translated, it gives CASSRRPGLAGAAGETQYF.

V is TRBV5-1 and J is TRBJ2-5, with 12 nucleotides matching TRBD2. This CDR3 has 15 residues. Germline V CDR1 and CDR2: SGHRS, YFSETQ. V lost 1 base to trimming and J lost 4 bases; unmatched junction nucleotides: 2. The CDR3, as DNA: TGCGCCAGCAGCTTGCTAGCGGGAGGGGCAGAGACCCAGTACTTC. It translates to CASSLLAGGAETQYF.

The count of this clone is one. In the same sample, other DNA sequences code for this CDR3. The chain couples TRBV5-1 to TRBJ1-3, with D maybe TRBD1 (6 bases). The CDR3 contains 14 residues. The V gene's germline CDR1 is SGHRS and CDR2 YFSETQ. The V and J ends lost 4 bases and 4 bases respectively, with 12 bases between them. The CDR3 protein is CASSPRTDGNTIYF. In nucleotides, the CDR3 is TGCGCCAGCAGCCCCCGGACAGACGGAAACACCATATATTTT.

This chain links TRBV10-3 with TRBJ2-1, with 7 bases matching TRBD1. The CDR3 totals 14 residues. Germline lookup yields CDR1 ENHRY and CDR2 SYGVKD. V was pared by 7 bases and J by 4 bases, with 7 bases of the junction left unmatched. As DNA, the CDR3 is TGTGCCATCACCGCCGGGGACAGTTACAATGAGCAGTTCTTC. Amino acid sequence: CAITAGDSYNEQFF.

The J gene is TRBJ1-5, the V gene TRBV7-2; D is uncertain. Trimming removed 5 bases from V and 4 bases from J, with 9 bases in between. The CDR3 consists of 13 residues. Germline CDR1 and CDR2: SGHTA and FQGNSA. CDR3 loop: CASSRSRNQPQHF. DNA for the CDR3: TGTGCCAGCAGCAGAAGTCGGAATCAGCCCCAGCATTTT.

V usage is TRBV5-4 and J usage is TRBJ2-7; TRBD2 matches 7 bases. The CDR3 is 12 amino acids. CDR1 and CDR2 from the germline V gene are SGHNT and YYREEE (reference sequence). The J segment lost 5 bases and the V segment lost 2 bases, leaving 1 base of the junction unmatched. CDR3 protein: CASSFTSDEQYF. As DNA, the CDR3 is TGTGCCAGCAGCTTTACTAGCGACGAGCAGTACTTC. Full variable domain (rest looked up from reference TRBV5-4 and TRBJ2-7): ETGVTQSPTHLIKTRGQQVTLRCSSQSGHNTVSWYQQALGQGPQFIFQYYREEENGRGNFPPRFSGLQFPNYSSELNVNALELDDSALYLCASSFTSDEQYFGPGTRLTVT.